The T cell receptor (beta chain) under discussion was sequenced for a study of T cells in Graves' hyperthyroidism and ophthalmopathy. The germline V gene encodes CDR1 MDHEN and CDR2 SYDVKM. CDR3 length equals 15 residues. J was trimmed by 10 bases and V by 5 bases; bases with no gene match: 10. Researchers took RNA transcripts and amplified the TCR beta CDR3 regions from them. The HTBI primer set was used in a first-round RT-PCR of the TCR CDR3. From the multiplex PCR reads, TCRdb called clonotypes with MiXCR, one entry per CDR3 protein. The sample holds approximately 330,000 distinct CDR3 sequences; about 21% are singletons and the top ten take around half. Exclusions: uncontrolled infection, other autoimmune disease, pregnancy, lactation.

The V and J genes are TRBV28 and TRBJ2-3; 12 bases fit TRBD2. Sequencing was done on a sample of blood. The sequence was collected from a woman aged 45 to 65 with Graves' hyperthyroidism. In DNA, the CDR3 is TGTGCCAGCAGTACACTAGCGGGGGGCCCCCGCGCGCAGTATTTT. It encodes CASSTLAGGPRAQYF. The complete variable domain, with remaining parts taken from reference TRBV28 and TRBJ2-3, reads DVKVTQSSRYLVKRTGEKVFLECVQDMDHENMFWYRQDPGLGLRLIYFSYDVKMKEKGDIPEGYSVSREKKERFSLILESASTNQTSMYLCASSTLAGGPRAQYFGPGTRLTVL.